Listed below are T cell receptor beta chains from one sample, sequenced in a study of cytomegalovirus exposure and HLA in healthy donors. Profiled with immunoSEQ multiplex PCR; TCRdb holds only in-frame clones, not every one. This sample has around 300,000 clones, with around 90% found just once. Sequencing was performed on PBMCs. These receptor sequences come from a woman between 18 and 29 years old in good health and CMV-seronegative. Each CDR3 is given with its conserved first and last residue. The D gene is left open where the match is weak. Clone sizes are given selectively: once, few, many, or a class where the clone is expanded.

TRBV27	TRBJ2-1	TRBD1	NA	TGTGCCAGCAGAGACAGGGGTCTTTACAATGAGCAGTTCTTC	CASRDRGLYNEQFF
TRBV11-2	TRBJ1-5	NA	NA	TGTGCCAGCAGCTTACGCGAGAATCAGCCCCAGCATTTT	CASSLRENQPQHF
TRBV7-9	TRBJ1-1	NA	NA	TGTGCCAGCAGCTCCACCGGGGGGAACACTGAAGCTTTCTTT	CASSSTGGNTEAFF
TRBV7-9	TRBJ1-6	NA	NA	TGTGCCAGCAGCTTAGGCCGGGGTCCCCTCCACTTT	CASSLGRGPLHF
TRBV4-1	TRBJ2-1	NA	few	TGCGCCAGCAGCCAGGGAGGTAATGAGCAGTTCTTC	CASSQGGNEQFF
TRBV7-9	TRBJ1-2	TRBD1	NA	TGTGCCGCATACAGGGGGCAGGACTATGGCTACACCTTC	CAAYRGQDYGYTF
TRBV7-6	TRBJ2-5	NA	NA	TGTGCCAGCAGATTAAGCGAGACCCAGTACTTC	CASRLSETQYF
TRBV10-3	TRBJ2-7	TRBD2	NA	TGTGCCATCAGTGAGCTCCCGACTAGCGGGGGGCCGACTAGCGGGAACGAGCAGTACTTC	CAISELPTSGGPTSGNEQYF
TRBV19	TRBJ2-1	NA	NA	TGTGCCAGTAGTAAGGCGCGGCCGGGGGAGCAGTTCTTC	CASSKARPGEQFF
TRBV9	TRBJ2-7	TRBD2	NA	TGTGCCAGCAGCGTAGGACTAGCGGTAAACTACGAGCAGTACTTC	CASSVGLAVNYEQYF
TRBV29-1	TRBJ2-7	TRBD1	NA	TGCAGCGCCTTACAGGGGGCTCAGGAGCAGTACTTC	CSALQGAQEQYF
TRBV7-6	TRBJ2-1	TRBD2	NA	TGTGCCAGCAGCTTGGGACTAGCGGGGCGCTCGCTCTCCTACAATGAGCAGTTCTTC	CASSLGLAGRSLSYNEQFF